Listed below are T cell receptor beta chains from one sample, sequenced in a study of blood T cell repertoires in COVID-19. Profiled with immunoSEQ multiplex PCR; TCRdb holds only in-frame clones, not every one. The sample gives about 270,000 clones, about 89% of which show up once; approximately 8.2% is in the top ten. The sample consisted of peripheral blood. The receptors were gathered from a man aged 35-49 years with active or convalescent COVID-19. Each CDR3 is given with its conserved first and last residue. A D gene is named only where the DNA matches it firmly. Size values are once, few and many counts, or a class for expanded clones, and some rows have none.

J,size,V,D,CDR3,DNA
TRBJ1-2,.,TRBV2,TRBD1,CASSEFGTAYGYTF,TGTGCCAGCAGTGAATTCGGGACAGCCTATGGCTACACCTTC
TRBJ2-5,.,TRBV24-1,TRBD2,CATIRLLRGSGEQETQYF,TGTGCCACCATTAGACTCCTCAGAGGTAGCGGGGAACAAGAGACCCAGTACTTC
TRBJ2-2,.,TRBV6-4,TRBD1,CASSEDRGQDTGELFF,TGTGCCAGCAGTGAAGACAGGGGGCAGGACACCGGGGAGCTGTTTTTT
TRBJ1-2,.,TRBV3-1/TRBV3-2,.,CASSQDLRGYGYTF,TGTGCCAGCAGCCAAGATCTTCGGGGCTATGGCTACACCTTC
TRBJ1-5,.,TRBV7-6,.,CASSPRIGGDDNQPQHF,TGTGCCAGCAGCCCCAGGATTGGGGGCGATGACAATCAGCCCCAGCATTTT
TRBJ2-1,.,TRBV9,TRBD2,CASSAPGMVRDGLAGGPAYNEQFF,TGTGCCAGCAGCGCCCCGGGTATGGTTCGAGACGGACTAGCGGGAGGCCCAGCCTACAATGAGCAGTTCTTC
TRBJ1-1,.,TRBV28,.,CASSPARLGRDEAFF,TGTGCCAGCAGCCCTGCTAGGCTCGGAAGAGATGAAGCTTTCTTT
TRBJ2-6,few,TRBV5-5,.,CASSLTEGANVLTF,TGTGCCAGCAGCTTGACAGAGGGGGCCAACGTCCTGACTTTC
TRBJ2-7,.,TRBV19,TRBD2,CASSPREGSYEQYF,TGTGCCAGTAGTCCCAGGGAGGGTTCCTACGAGCAGTACTTC
TRBJ1-4,.,TRBV24-1,.,CATSDAGEGDRRGEKLFF,TGTGCCACCAGTGATGCCGGGGAGGGGGATAGAAGGGGAGAAAAACTGTTTTTT
TRBJ1-5,.,TRBV2,.,CASSESSYSNQPQHF,TGTGCCAGCAGTGAAAGTAGTTATAGCAATCAGCCCCAGCATTTT
TRBJ2-7,.,TRBV6-5,TRBD2,CASITGTSRDEQYF,TGTGCCAGCATTACCGGGACTAGTCGGGACGAGCAGTACTTC
TRBJ1-1,.,TRBV19,.,CASSIVGGSENTEAFF,TGTGCCAGTAGTATTGTCGGGGGGTCGGAGAACACTGAAGCTTTCTTT
TRBJ1-6,few,TRBV4-1,.,CASSQAGPSGLHF,TGCGCCAGCAGCCAAGCTGGGCCCTCAGGCCTCCACTTT
TRBJ1-5,.,TRBV19,.,CASSIDLVNQPQHF,TGTGCCAGTAGTATAGATCTTGTAAATCAGCCCCAGCATTTT
TRBJ1-1,.,TRBV7-8,.,CASSRTGEAFF,TGTGCCAGCAGCCGAACGGGTGAAGCTTTCTTT
TRBJ2-7,.,TRBV5-1,.,CASSSMAGTGTSEQYF,TGCGCCAGCAGCTCGATGGCCGGGACAGGGACTAGCGAGCAGTACTTC
TRBJ1-2,.,TRBV27,.,CASSFPLRGLGTYQGRYGYTF,TGTGCCAGCAGTTTTCCCCTCCGTGGGTTGGGGACATATCAGGGTAGGTATGGCTACACCTTC
TRBJ2-3,.,TRBV28,.,CASSLDPGTTDTQYF,TGTGCCAGCAGTTTAGACCCGGGAACCACAGATACGCAGTATTTT
TRBJ1-1,.,TRBV7-3,TRBD1,CASRRTGATEAFF,TGTGCCAGCAGGCGAACAGGGGCCACTGAAGCTTTCTTT
TRBJ2-7,.,TRBV6-5,TRBD2,CASSTYSGLYEQYF,TGTGCCAGCAGTACCTATAGCGGGTTATACGAGCAGTACTTC
TRBJ2-7,few,TRBV4-1,TRBD2,CASSREANAGGYEQYF,TGCGCCAGCAGCCGGGAAGCTAACGCGGGGGGTTACGAGCAGTACTTC
TRBJ1-1,.,TRBV10-1,TRBD1,CASSDGTGGPTEAFF,TGCGCCAGCAGTGACGGGACAGGGGGCCCCACTGAAGCTTTCTTT
TRBJ1-2,.,TRBV12-3/TRBV12-4,TRBD1,CASSLTGFYGYTF,TGTGCCAGCAGTTTGACAGGGTTCTATGGCTACACCTTC
TRBJ2-3,.,TRBV5-4,.,CASSLEVAATDTQYF,TGTGCCAGCAGCTTGGAGGTAGCGGCGACAGATACGCAGTATTTT
TRBJ1-2,.,TRBV14,TRBD1,CASSQDRGTAVPSNYGYTF,TGTGCCAGCAGCCAAGATCGAGGGACAGCTGTTCCCTCTAACTATGGCTACACCTTC
TRBJ1-2,.,TRBV5-4,.,CASSPWQGQYYGYTF,TGTGCCAGCAGCCCGTGGCAAGGACAGTACTATGGCTACACCTTC
TRBJ2-3,.,TRBV6-5,TRBD1,CASSYYQGATDTQYF,TGTGCCAGCAGTTACTATCAGGGGGCCACAGATACGCAGTATTTT
TRBJ2-1,once,TRBV19,TRBD2,CASSISGRATYNEQFF,TGTGCCAGTAGTATCAGCGGGAGGGCAACCTACAATGAGCAGTTCTTC
TRBJ2-7,.,TRBV7-9,.,CASSLDLAYEQYF,TGTGCCAGCAGCTTAGACTTAGCCTACGAGCAGTACTTC
TRBJ2-7,.,TRBV6-5,TRBD1,CASSYSGTGLYEQYF,TGTGCCAGCAGTTACTCTGGGACAGGCCTCTACGAGCAGTACTTC
TRBJ2-1,.,TRBV6-1,.,CASSERGDEQFF,TGTGCCAGCAGTGAACGGGGTGATGAGCAGTTCTTC
TRBJ2-1,.,TRBV5-4,TRBD2,CASPGSGRLDEQFF,TGTGCCAGCCCTGGCAGCGGGAGGTTGGATGAGCAGTTCTTC
TRBJ2-7,.,TRBV2,TRBD2,CASSDLRDYSYEQYF,TGTGCCAGCAGTGACCTCCGGGACTACTCCTACGAGCAGTACTTC
TRBJ1-1,.,TRBV2,TRBD1,CASITGTAMNTEAFF,TGTGCCAGCATTACCGGGACAGCGATGAACACTGAAGCTTTCTTT
TRBJ2-7,.,TRBV5-5,.,CASSFETESSYEQYF,TGTGCCAGCAGCTTTGAGACAGAAAGCTCCTACGAGCAGTACTTC
TRBJ2-7,.,TRBV19,.,CASSIAFAAEQYF,TGTGCCAGTAGTATAGCTTTCGCGGCCGAGCAGTACTTC
TRBJ2-5,.,TRBV11-2,TRBD1,CASSLMGQGFQETQYF,TGTGCCAGCAGCTTAATGGGACAGGGATTTCAAGAGACCCAGTACTTC
TRBJ2-6,once,TRBV2,.,CASTGSGANVLTF,TGTGCCAGCACGGGTTCCGGGGCCAACGTCCTGACTTTC
TRBJ1-6,.,TRBV4-2,.,CASSLARAGDNSPLHF,TGTGCCAGCAGCCTAGCTCGGGCAGGGGACAATTCACCCCTCCACTTT
TRBJ1-5,.,TRBV9,TRBD1,CASSATTGAVNQPQHF,TGTGCCAGCAGCGCGACGACAGGGGCCGTCAATCAGCCCCAGCATTTT
TRBJ2-1,.,TRBV30,.,CAWRGWREGRNNEQFF,TGTGCCTGGAGGGGTTGGCGGGAAGGGAGGAACAATGAGCAGTTCTTC